The following is a TCR beta chain sequence with its context. Antigen specificity is unknown. Each patient experienced a relapse that followed autologous stem cell transplantation, and brentuximab vedotin exposure varied. The assay was immunoSEQ multiplex PCR, and TCRdb's table has in-frame clones only and misses some. This table holds roughly 34,000 clones, around 80% found once. These data come from a study of PD-1 blockade in classical Hodgkin lymphoma. Overall study results and limits: Compared with baseline, CD4+ but not CD8+ TCR diversity had risen significantly by C4D1.

The TCR originated in a human donor with classical Hodgkin lymphoma. Source: peripheral blood mononuclear cells (PBMCs), taken before the second cycle of nivolumab.

CDR3 region: CSARVQDTQYF. In DNA form, the CDR3 reads TGCAGTGCTAGAGTACAGGATACGCAGTATTTT. The chain uses TRBV20-1 and TRBJ2-3, with no clear D. Looked up from germline, CDR1 is DFQATT and CDR2 is SNEGSKA (reference sequence). Trimming pared 1 base from V and 6 bases from J, leaving 5 bases between. This CDR3 is built from 11 residues.